This T cell receptor beta chain derives from a study of Ad26.COV2.S vaccination and SARS-CoV-2 variants. The wider study: The donor belonged to the COV1001 Ad26.COV2.S trial arm. Intramuscularly, Ad26.COV2.S was given either once or twice, 56 days apart.

Trimming left V 6 bases short and J 2 bases short, with 3 bases between. The CDR3 is 11 residues long. From germline, CDR1 is SNHLY and CDR2 FYNNEI. The protocol was immunoSEQ multiplex PCR, while the TCRdb copy is restricted to in-frame clones and leaves out a portion. The sample contains more than 300,000 clones, around 84% of which appear only once. Noted treatment: about 20 received Ad26.COV2.S at low or high dose, single or two shots; about 5 received placebo; per-sample allocation not given. Sampling took place 63 days after the first vaccine or placebo injection. Overall study results and limits: Substantial post-vaccination breadth of spike-specific CD8+ and CD4+ T cell responses was reported.

This clone was seen only once. Its specificity is not known. Other nucleotide sequences in the sample specify the same CDR3. V and J are TRBV2 and TRBJ2-3; D gene unclear. The sequence was collected from a person aged 18 to 59 who received the Ad26.COV2.S COVID-19 vaccine or a placebo. Specimen: peripheral blood, collected in a trial of Ad26.COV2.S vaccine versus placebo. CDR3 residues: CASSLTDTQYF. DNA of the CDR3: TGTGCCAGCAGCCTCACAGATACGCAGTATTTT.